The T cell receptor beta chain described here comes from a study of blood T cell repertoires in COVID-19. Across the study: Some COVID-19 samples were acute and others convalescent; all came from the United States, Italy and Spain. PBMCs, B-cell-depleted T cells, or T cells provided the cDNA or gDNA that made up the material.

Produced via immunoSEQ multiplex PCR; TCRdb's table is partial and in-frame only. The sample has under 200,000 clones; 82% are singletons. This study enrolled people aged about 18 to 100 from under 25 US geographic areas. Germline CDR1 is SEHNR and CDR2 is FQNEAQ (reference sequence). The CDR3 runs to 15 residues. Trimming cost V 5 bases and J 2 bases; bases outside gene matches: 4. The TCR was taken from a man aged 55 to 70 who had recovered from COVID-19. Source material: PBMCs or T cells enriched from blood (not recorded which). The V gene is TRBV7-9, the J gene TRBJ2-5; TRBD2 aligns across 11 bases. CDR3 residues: CASSPLAGGQETQYF. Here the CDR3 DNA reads TGTGCCAGCAGCCCTTTAGCGGGGGGGCAAGAGACCCAGTACTTC.